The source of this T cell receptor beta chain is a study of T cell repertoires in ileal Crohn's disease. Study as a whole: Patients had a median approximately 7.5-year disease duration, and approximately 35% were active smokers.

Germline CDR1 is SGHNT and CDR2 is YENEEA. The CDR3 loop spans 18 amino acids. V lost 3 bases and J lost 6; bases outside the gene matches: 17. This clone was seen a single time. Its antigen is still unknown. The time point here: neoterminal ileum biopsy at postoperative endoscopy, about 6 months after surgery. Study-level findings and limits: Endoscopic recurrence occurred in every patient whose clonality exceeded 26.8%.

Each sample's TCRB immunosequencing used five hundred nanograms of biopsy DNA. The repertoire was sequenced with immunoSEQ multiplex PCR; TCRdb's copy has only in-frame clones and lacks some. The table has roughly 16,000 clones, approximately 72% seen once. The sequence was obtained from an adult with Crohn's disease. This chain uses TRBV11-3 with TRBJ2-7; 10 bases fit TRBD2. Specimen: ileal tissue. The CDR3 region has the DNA TGTGCCAGCAGCTTCATCCAGCACCCGGGACTAGCGATAAGCGAGCAGTACTTC. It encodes CASSFIQHPGLAISEQYF.